Detailed here is one TCR beta chain. Antigen specificity is unknown. With 60 Vbeta and 13 Jbeta primers, the PCR was carried out. Using immunoSEQ multiplex PCR, the repertoire was profiled, and TCRdb retains in-frame clones only, with some absent. The sample has fewer than 80,000 clones, roughly 74% seen once. This record belongs to a study of cytomegalovirus exposure and HLA in healthy donors. The length of the CDR3 is 16 residues. Germline CDR1 is WNHNN and CDR2 is SYGVQD (reference sequence). J gave up 3 bases and V 2 bases, and 2 bases lay outside the gene matches. Overall study findings and caveats: In a later analysis, productive TCRs from donors in an Asian-associated ancestry cluster reportedly carried fewer N-insertions than the cohort mean.

The chain combines TRBV10-1 with TRBJ2-1; TRBD1 agrees at 12 bases. The sample was PBMCs. The sequence derives from a woman in her sixties in good health and CMV-seropositive. CDR3 bases: TGCGCCAGCAGTGAGGGGACAGGGGGCGTCTACAATGAGCAGTTCTTC. This sequence encodes CASSEGTGGVYNEQFF.